This T cell receptor beta chain stems from a study of CD8+CD57+ T cells in acquired aplastic anemia. Overall study: DNA from sorted CD4+ and CD8+ cells averaged roughly 3.4 ug. Study outcomes and limitations: Patients and controls were not found to differ significantly in CD8+ Simpson's diversity. Patients had twenty-nine CD8+ CDR3 sequences in common with controls (the shared set).

Genomic DNA constituted the template upon which TCR beta VDJ and CDR3 profiling was performed. TCRdb processed the reads anew with MiXCR; each CDR3 protein has one entry. The sample lists over 100,000 distinct CDR3 sequences; roughly 40% were seen once. The CDR3 length is 17 residues. Looked up from germline, CDR1 is KGHDR and CDR2 is SFDVKD. Worth noting for this clonotype: The antigen remains unidentified. Sequence at one end of the junction differs from germline and may be a read error.

Sample: sorted CD4+, CD8+, or CD8+CD57+ T cells (not recorded which) from PBMCs. This chain uses TRBV24-1 with TRBJ2-6; D is tentatively TRBD1 or TRBD2 (6 bases each). This clonotype was obtained from a human donor in good health, serving as a control. CDR3 amino acids: CATSDMGGEAGANVLTF. DNA of the CDR3: TGTGCCACCAGTGACATGGGGGGCGAGGCTGGGGCCAACGTCCTGACTTTT.